This T cell receptor (beta chain) was sequenced during a study of blood T cells in healthy people across ages (dated by TCRdb to about 2015). Regarding the study in general: Template switching captured roughly one uniquely barcoded TCR beta cDNA molecule per two T cells in model experiments. Two additional independent replicas of 1 million unique cDNA reads from the same blood draw were analyzed for two donors (one aged 18 to 30 and one aged 80 or older). Using deep sequencing normalized with unique cDNA molecular identifiers, the study measured how TCR beta repertoire diversity changes with age. To avoid experimental bias, donors of different ages were spread randomly across the sequencing lanes. The donors were split into four age groups: young (average around 17 years), middle-aged (roughly 42), aged (about 56) and long-lived (more than 80). Points the paper makes about the study in general: Because donor CMV infection status was unknown, age-related changes in expanded clonotypes were potentially confounded. Because profiling used bulk unsorted PBMCs, naive and antigen-experienced compartments could not be compared conclusively. Observed TCR beta diversity per million T cells fell roughly linearly with age, and a significant reduction was already apparent by age around 36. Estimates of total diversity based on one million sequenced T cells were considered lower bounds and underestimates. There was a strong correlation between observed TCR beta diversity and the percentage of naive T cells measured by flow cytometry. The long-lived group showed more naive CD4+ T cells, fewer expanded clones and increased TCR diversity than the aged group, suggesting age selection.

Library prep was done by 5' RACE. Sequencing used an Illumina HiSeq 2500. A second PCR of about 7 to 12 cycles was run with a J-beta primer mix and a sample-barcoded 5' primer. A template-switch 5' adaptor carrying 12 random nucleotides introduced a unique molecular identifier onto each TCR beta cDNA molecule. At least 2.5 million CDR3-containing paired-end reads were obtained from each sample. The Mint cDNA synthesis kit, primed by a TRBC-specific oligonucleotide, was used to synthesize first-strand cDNA from all RNA. All cDNA was treated with uracil-DNA glycosylase and then went through a first 18-cycle PCR with the universal primers M1SS and BC2_uni_R. The authors' pipeline ran thus. For normalization, 1 million high-quality reads were randomly selected from each sample, with every read carrying a distinct molecular identifier. Reads sharing molecular identifiers were discarded rather than binned into consensus sequences. MiTCR, set to a Q25 quality threshold and the strictest error-elimination algorithm, was used for CDR3 identification, clonotype clustering and error correction. Lower-bound total TCR beta diversity was estimated with a nonparametric unseen species model using Euler transformation. TCRdb reran the public reads through fastp at Q25 and MiXCR, keeping productive beta chains. Duplicate CDR3 protein sequences are folded into a single record with the most common DNA and genes. The V and J calls were determined by TCRdb, not by the authors. The sample table records some 1.6 million distinct CDR3 sequences; 30% to 40% of these occur just once. Of the sample, around 11% falls within the top ten clones.

From a lookup of the germline V gene, CDR1 and CDR2 are SGHRS and YFSETQ. The CDR3 starts with the cysteine, ends with the phenylalanine, and has 15 residues. Only the CDR3 region is kept as DNA, spanning 45 bases read in frame from base 1. Trimming takes 0 bases from V and 4 bases from J, and the germline ends sit 11 bases apart. Donors were roughly 40 systemically healthy Caucasian individuals from Russia aged roughly 6 to 95 years. Each donor gave approximately 9.3 milliliters of peripheral blood, collected into EDTA-treated Vacutainer tubes. Ficoll-Paque density-gradient centrifugation was used to isolate PBMCs, with at least 6.5 million obtained per sample. Total RNA was extracted from PBMCs with Trizol reagent, with at least 5.5 micrograms obtained per sample. Naive CD45RAhigh/CD27high T cell percentages were measured by flow cytometry on a PBMC aliquot from every donor. Details on this clonotype: Its antigen remains unidentified. The sample holds no much larger clone one base away, and base qualities are not on file.

The sample was blood. This receptor chain uses TRBV5-1 and TRBJ2-4, with the D call perhaps TRBD1 or TRBD2, as 6 bases match in each case. The receptor was derived from a woman in her twenties or thirties in good health. The CDR3 region has the sequence CASSLVGGGKNIQYF. The nucleotide sequence is TGCGCCAGCAGCTTGGTCGGGGGCGGGAAAAACATTCAGTACTTC. Full variable domain (CDR3 extended with the reference TRBV5-1 and TRBJ2-4 proteins): KAGVTQTPRYLIKTRGQQVTLSCSPISGHRSVSWYQQTPGQGLQFLFEYFSETQRNKGNFPGRFSGRQFSNSRSEMNVSTLELGDSALYLCASSLVGGGKNIQYFGAGTRLSVL.